This T cell receptor (beta chain) was identified during a study of cytomegalovirus exposure and HLA in healthy donors (dated by TCRdb to 2016 to 2017). As for the study more broadly: An earlier analysis of approximately 590 of the donors reported 250 to 300 Gb of sequence data and 117 million unique TCR beta sequences from roughly 180 million T cells. Alongside the repertoire data, information on donor age, sex, ethnicity and CMV serostatus was compiled. The aim of the study was to test whether cataloging public T cell receptors could identify signatures of past pathogen exposure. Roughly 5 DR-DQ haplotypes were handled as single units for association and clustering, since linkage in the cohort was strong. Among about 360 genotyped donors of the cohort, an average of around 240,000 unique TCR beta nucleotide sequences were sequenced per donor, around 20% of them non-productive. A later genetic analysis took genome-wide SNP genotypes for about three fifths of the roughly 700 donors and used that subset as a discovery cohort. Rather than using new phenotypic data, the later analysis identified candidate immune exposures from TCR beta sequences and from how often those sequences occurred across donors. The T cell repertoires of around 670 subjects were profiled by immunosequencing and related to cytomegalovirus serostatus. All discovery cohort repertoires had been generated on a single sequencing platform. To predict cytomegalovirus infection status, the study brought together high-throughput TCR immunosequencing, statistical association of individual TCRs with disease status, and machine learning. Roughly 300 gigabases of sequencing data and around 80 million unique TCR sequences made up an early release that covered about 640 HLA-typed donors. To decide whether each TCR beta V gene segment behaved as functional or pseudogenic, an earlier analysis of 587 of the donors relied on high-throughput TCR beta sequencing. A later analysis re-examined previously published TCR beta repertoires from roughly 720 donors and added high-resolution HLA genotyping to investigate patterns of TCR occurrence. HLA typing included class I and class II loci at four-digit resolution. A separate validation cohort of roughly 130 different subjects was used in addition to the roughly 620-subject first cohort. Among the roughly 430 genotyped donors, around 81% belonged to the genetic ancestry cluster associated with self-reported Caucasian donors. Typing coverage differed by locus: A, B, C, DRB1 and DQB1 were typed in roughly 620-640 donors, DQA1 in 500 to 550, DPA1 in approximately 600, and DPB1 in roughly 450.

This clone was recorded once. Its antigen is currently not known. No qualities accompany the bases; no much larger clone lies one base away. The cohort consisted of some 730 healthy bone marrow donors. Cohort members were all nominally healthy when sampled, although unrecorded immune exposures were likely present. The donor tested CMV seronegative, placing the donor among the 352 seronegative members of the cohort. A peripheral blood sample was provided by each donor, and peripheral blood mononuclear cells were used for TCR beta sequencing. The Qiagen DNeasy Blood Extraction Kit was used to extract genomic DNA from the blood cell samples. The research as a whole found: Correlated functional status among segregating V segments might reflect linkage disequilibrium, but an unknown experimental factor could not be ruled out. Because some donors lacked HLA typing at each locus, the association tests relied only on the typed subset. Because counts were too low, 15 to 20 rarely observed V segments, including chromosome 9 orphons, were excluded from the earlier analysis of some 590 of the donors. In an earlier analysis of roughly 560 of the donors, most TCR beta V segments were observed in productive rearrangements about 87% or about 30% of the time, broadly matching IMGT annotations. In a later analysis, HLA-associated TCR beta chains showed more clonal expansion and lower generation probabilities than non-associated chains that were equally common. CMV serostatus was the only immune exposure information available for the cohort. A later genetic analysis reported fewer N-insertions in productive TCRs among donors in an Asian-associated ancestry cluster than the roughly 650-donor mean. V-gene and J-gene trimming of TCR beta chains was associated with a missense DCLRE1C variant in a later genetic analysis, and the association was replicated in an independent cohort. A total of 150 to 200 TCR beta chains were listed by the study as associated with cytomegalovirus. The authors suggested that the approach could potentially be extended to other disease states and immunological phenotypes. In a later analysis, several top co-occurrence clusters were reported to appear linked to parvovirus B19, influenza, CMV and Epstein-Barr virus. A few of the identified cytomegalovirus-associated TCR beta chains were confirmed in vitro to be specific for cytomegalovirus antigens. A further reported finding was that TCR beta sequences accurately predicted the HLA-A and HLA-B alleles for most subjects in the first cohort. A later analysis found that most CMV-associated TCR beta chains appeared HLA-restricted, with HLA associations seemingly driven largely by CMV exposure. Most TCR sequences were observed very rarely across donors, whereas some public TCRs were present in many individuals. Cytomegalovirus status was reported to be diagnosed by the classifier with high specificity and sensitivity in both the original and validation cohorts. Because the 87-base-pair reads could not distinguish some IMGT-functional V segments, including TRBV6-2 and TRBV6-3, those segments were excluded. Presence/absence analyses assumed roughly uniform sequencing depth across donors, an assumption that may not hold. In a later analysis, TCR association rates were found to vary across HLA loci, with the most associated TCRs seen for DRB1 alleles and the fewest for HLA-C alleles. When HLA alleles, especially DR and DQ, strongly co-occurred, attributing TCR associations to individual alleles was difficult. A group of highly shared sequence variants was considered likely to be a technical artifact of the sequencing pipeline. A later analysis associated 17,000 or so TCR beta sequences with specific HLA alleles at a false discovery rate of 0.05. The cohort was sequenced for TCR beta chains only, and without alpha or paired-chain data the features that could be detected were limited.

Library generation was performed with the immunoSEQ multiplex PCR assay. The multiplex PCR relied on a mix of 60 forward primers for TCR Vbeta segments and 13 reverse primers for TCR Jbeta segments. Amplification of the CDR3 region of rearranged TCR beta genes was performed with a multiplex PCR assay on genomic DNA. The amplified TCR beta libraries were sequenced on the Illumina HiSeq System as 87-base-pair reads. The authors' pipeline ran thus. Across the roughly 670 repertoires, a later analysis counted some 80 million unique TCR beta chains, approximately 12 million of which were shared by at least two donors. A nearest-neighbor algorithm error-corrected the raw reads and collapsed the reads into unique sequences, merging closely related sequences to remove PCR and sequencing errors. CDR3 sequences were aligned to IMGT reference sequences to assign V, D and J gene segments. For a sequence to be retained, a match of at least six nucleotides to both a V gene segment and a J gene segment was required. Rearrangements were classified as productive when the CDR3 lacked stop codons and remained in frame with V and J, and all other rearrangements were classified as non-productive. Following IMGT convention, CDR3 was defined as the stretch from the second conserved V-encoded cysteine up to the conserved J-encoded phenylalanine. Sequences without an unambiguous match to a single V gene segment were excluded from the earlier analysis of several hundred of the donors. An earlier analysis of 587 of the donors called V segments functional above 56.7% productive rearrangements and segregating when the between-donor standard deviation exceeded 5%. To diagnose cytomegalovirus status from the catalog of TCR beta chain sequences, a statistical classification framework was built. A later analysis assigned V and J genes by comparing TCR nucleotide sequences with IMGT/GENE-DB human TR gene sequences. The TCRdist pipeline was used in a later analysis to assign CDR3 sequences and most-parsimonious VDJ recombination scenarios. A later analysis defined each TCR beta chain by its CDR3 amino acid sequence plus V-gene family, and excluded reads lacking a unique V-gene family. To address suspected cross-contamination and a sequencing artifact, a later analysis removed roughly 640 highly shared, low-generation-probability nucleotide sequences. For each public chain, a later analysis derived a clonal expansion index from normalized ranks of inferred template counts within each repertoire. Generation probabilities in a later analysis came from a VDJ recombination model fitted to out-of-frame rearrangements, and those results were checked against IGoR. A later analysis scored TCR-TCR, TCR-HLA and TCR-CMV co-occurrence with hypergeometric tests, applying a repertoire-size bias correction to TCR pairs. In a later analysis, false discovery rates were estimated by permuting HLA or CMV assignments 20 times. In a later analysis, co-occurring TCRs were grouped with DBSCAN, and TCRdist sequence similarity was added when clustering was performed within HLA-allele-positive subsets. Co-occurrence clustering excluded repertoires with fewer than 30,000 or more than 120,000 public chains, plus five with anomalous nucleotide sharing. TCRdb provides this immuneACCESS table in a form limited to in-frame rearrangements. Some clones are lacking; in checked studies, under half of them reflect an unresolved V gene, and why the rest are absent is not known. V and J calls and clone size follow that table, whereas D and trimming were derived from the DNA. The sample table shows roughly 180,000 clones, and about four fifths are seen once. Together, the top ten hold roughly 2.7% of the sample.

The germline V gene supplies CDR1 ENHRY and CDR2 SYGVKD. The CDR3 runs 15 amino acids, cysteine and phenylalanine included. Only the CDR3 portion is preserved as DNA: 45 bases, with reading frame beginning at the first base. The germline ends are 14 bases apart after V is trimmed by 5 bases and J by 3 bases. The sequencing sample was made of PBMCs. This chain joins TRBV10-3 to TRBJ2-1; TRBD1 is possibly the D segment (5 matching bases). This clonotype was sampled from a female donor in good health and CMV-seronegative. CDR3 protein: CAISSSRQNYNEQFF. Here is the DNA: TGTGCCATCAGTTCCAGTAGACAGAACTACAATGAGCAGTTCTTC.